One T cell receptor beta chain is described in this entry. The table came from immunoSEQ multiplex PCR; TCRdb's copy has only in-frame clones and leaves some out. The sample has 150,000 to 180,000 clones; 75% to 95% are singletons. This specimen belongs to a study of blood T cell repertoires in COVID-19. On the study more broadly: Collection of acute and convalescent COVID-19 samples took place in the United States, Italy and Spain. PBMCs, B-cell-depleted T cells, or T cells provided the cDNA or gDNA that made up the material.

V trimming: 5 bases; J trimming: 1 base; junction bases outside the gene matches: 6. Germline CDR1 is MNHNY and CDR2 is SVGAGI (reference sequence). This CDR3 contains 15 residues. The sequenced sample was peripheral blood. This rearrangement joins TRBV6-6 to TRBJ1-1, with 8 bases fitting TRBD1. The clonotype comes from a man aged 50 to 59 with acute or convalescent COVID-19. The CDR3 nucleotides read TGTGCCAGCAGTCGCCACAGGGGGACGAACACTGAAGCTTTCTTT. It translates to CASSRHRGTNTEAFF.